A selection of T cell receptor beta chains follows, all from one sample in a study of control samples from healthy donors and cancer patients. Method: immunoSEQ multiplex PCR; TCRdb's copy keeps in-frame clones and lacks some. There are more than 9,500 clones in the sample; around 87% occur only once, and approximately 2.8% lies in the top ten. The material sequenced was formalin-fixed, paraffin-embedded tissue. The source is a male donor with melanoma. Each CDR3 is given with its conserved first and last residue. D genes are given only for firm matches. The size entry is marked missing in some rows and otherwise reads once, few, many or a size class.

.	TRBV27	TRBJ2-5	TRBD1	CASRDREETQYF	TGTGCCAGCAGAGACAGGGAAGAGACCCAGTACTTC
.	TRBV19	TRBJ2-3	.	CASSIWGLGTQYF	TGTGCCAGTAGTATCTGGGGGCTAGGAACGCAGTATTTT
.	TRBV18	TRBJ1-2	.	CASSRDASSYGYTF	TGTGCCAGCTCGCGGGACGCCTCATCCTATGGCTACACCTTC
.	TRBV5-1	TRBJ2-1	TRBD2	CASSLGGSGYNNEQFF	TGCGCCAGCAGCTTGGGAGGTAGCGGGTACAACAATGAGCAGTTCTTC
.	TRBV6-1	TRBJ2-3	TRBD2	CASSDNYLAGGTDTQYF	TGTGCCAGCAGTGACAACTATTTAGCGGGAGGCACAGATACGCAGTATTTT
.	TRBV3-1/TRBV3-2	TRBJ2-7	.	CASSRGTFYEQYF	TGTGCCAGCAGCCGTGGGACATTTTACGAGCAGTACTTC
few	TRBV27	TRBJ2-1	TRBD2	CASSPLGRAYNEQFF	TGTGCCAGCAGTCCCTTGGGGAGGGCATACAATGAGCAGTTCTTC
.	TRBV11-3	TRBJ2-5	.	CASSSDETQYF	TGTGCCAGCAGCTCTGACGAGACCCAGTACTTC
.	TRBV19	TRBJ1-1	.	CASSIGLLVSFDAFF	TGTGCCAGTAGTATAGGTCTCCTGGTGTCCTTTGACGCTTTCTTT
.	TRBV7-9	TRBJ1-2	.	CASSFRAAANYGYTF	TGTGCCAGCAGCTTTAGGGCGGCGGCTAACTATGGCTACACCTTC
.	TRBV2	TRBJ2-5	.	CASIWGRIGETQYF	TGTGCCAGCATTTGGGGGAGGATCGGGGAGACCCAGTACTTC
once	TRBV4-2	TRBJ2-2	.	CASSWVSGELFF	TGTGCCAGCAGCTGGGTCTCCGGGGAGCTGTTTTTT
.	TRBV11-2	TRBJ2-5	.	CASSLGRGPPQETQYF	TGTGCCAGCAGCTTAGGGAGGGGACCCCCTCAAGAGACCCAGTACTTC
.	TRBV29-1	TRBJ2-7	TRBD1	CSVEVRGRYEQYF	TGCAGCGTTGAAGTTAGGGGGCGGTACGAGCAGTACTTC
.	TRBV7-6	TRBJ2-5	TRBD2	CASNLMLAGGLVTQYF	TGTGCCAGCAACTTAATGTTAGCGGGAGGGCTGGTGACCCAGTACTTC
.	TRBV5-1	TRBJ1-1	TRBD1	CASTGTGFTEAFF	TGCGCCAGTACCGGGACAGGGTTCACTGAAGCTTTCTTT
once	TRBV7-9	TRBJ1-2	.	CASMGGGVGGYTF	TGTGCCAGCATGGGTGGGGGAGTCGGTGGCTACACCTTC
.	TRBV29-1	TRBJ2-7	.	CSVVWVGDSYYEQYF	TGCAGCGTTGTTTGGGTGGGAGACAGTTACTACGAGCAGTACTTC
.	TRBV6-2/TRBV6-3	TRBJ2-1	.	CASSYLSSYNEQFF	TGTGCCAGCAGTTACTTGAGCTCCTACAATGAGCAGTTCTTC
.	TRBV7-9	TRBJ2-1	TRBD1	CASNPGQGFKFGQFF	TGTGCCAGCAATCCGGGACAGGGGTTTAAGTTTGGGCAGTTCTTC
.	TRBV7-2	TRBJ2-6	TRBD1	CASTPKGQGSSGANVLTF	TGTGCCAGCACCCCTAAGGGACAGGGCTCCTCTGGGGCCAACGTCCTGACTTTC
.	TRBV18	TRBJ2-2	TRBD2	CASSPRTSGSTGELFF	TGTGCCAGCTCACCACGGACTAGCGGGAGTACCGGGGAGCTGTTTTTT
.	TRBV6-5	TRBJ2-1	.	CASGNRVRLFF	TGTGCCAGCGGTAACAGGGTCAGATTGTTCTTC
.	TRBV5-1	TRBJ1-3	.	CASYPAPSRGGSGNTIYF	TGCGCCAGCTATCCCGCGCCCTCCAGAGGGGGTTCTGGAAACACCATATATTTT
few	TRBV28	TRBJ2-1	.	CASSSLGGGSVFRNEQFF	TGTGCCAGCAGTTCCCTCGGGGGAGGCAGTGTGTTTCGTAATGAGCAGTTCTTC
.	TRBV7-9	TRBJ1-5	TRBD1	CASSTGTGSNQPQHF	TGTGCCAGCAGCACCGGGACAGGGAGCAATCAGCCCCAGCATTTT
few	TRBV18	TRBJ1-6	TRBD1	CASSRQGSSYNSPLHF	TGTGCCAGCTCACGACAGGGATCGTCTTATAATTCACCCCTCCACTTT
.	TRBV19	TRBJ2-5	.	CARSSPWAEETQYF	TGTGCCAGATCCAGTCCTTGGGCGGAAGAGACCCAGTACTTC
.	TRBV27	TRBJ1-1	.	CASSLSEGTEAFF	TGTGCCAGCAGTTTGTCCGAGGGCACTGAAGCTTTCTTT
.	TRBV6-2/TRBV6-3	TRBJ1-2	TRBD1	CASSSTGDRFGYTF	TGTGCCAGCAGTTCTACAGGGGATAGGTTTGGCTACACCTTC
.	TRBV5-6	TRBJ1-2	.	CASSFRPNNYGYTF	TGTGCCAGCAGCTTTAGGCCCAACAACTATGGCTACACCTTC